The 25 T cell receptor beta chains below come from one sample, sequenced in a study of naive and memory T cell subsets. Four PCR rounds used nested alpha and beta constant region primers plus the SP2 primer. TCRdb reanalysed the UMI-ligation and nested PCR reads using MiXCR and keeps one entry per CDR3 protein. In the table there are 30,000 to 35,000 distinct CDR3 sequences, about 6.9% of which are singletons. Treatment in this sample: skin biopsy from PPD injection site in Mantoux-positive individual. A UMI-containing oligonucleotide was joined by 3' ligation to the TCR cDNA template. The source material was skin, sampled from a tuberculin skin test site. These receptors were taken from an adult in good health.

This clonotype was seen at least ten times. The chain joins TRBV3-1 to TRBJ2-6; a weak D match, TRBD1 (7 bases). Looked up from germline, CDR1 is LGHDT and CDR2 is YNNKEL (reference sequence). The CDR3 covers 15 residues. The V and J ends lost 3 bases and 4 bases respectively, with 10 bases between them. CDR3 DNA: TGTGCCAGCAGCCACAGGGGGGCCGGGGCCAACGTCCTGACTTTC. It codes for CASSHRGAGANVLTF. The full variable domain, completed using reference TRBV3-1 and TRBJ2-6, is DTAVSQTPKYLVTQMGNDKSIKCEQNLGHDTMYWYKQDSKKFLKIMFSYNNKELIINETVPNRFSPKSPDKAHLNLHINSLELGDSAVYFCASSHRGAGANVLTFGAGSRLTVL.

This clonotype came up many times. Here the CDR3 reads CASTPTQLGETQYF. CDR3 nucleotides: TGTGCCAGCACTCCGACACAGCTGGGGGAGACCCAGTACTTC. This chain links TRBV12-3 or TRBV12-4 with TRBJ2-5; no clear D gene. Trimming took off 7 bases at V and 5 bases at J, with 17 bases between the two ends. The length of the CDR3 is 14 residues.

The sample holds many counts of this clonotype. This chain connects TRBV11-3 to TRBJ2-1; D unclear. This CDR3 has 12 residues. Trimming took 4 bases from V and 5 from J, leaving 6 bases between them. CDR1 SGHNT and CDR2 YENEEA come from the germline V gene. Written as DNA, the CDR3 is TGTGCCAGCAGCTCTAACAACAATGAGCAGTTCTTC. It encodes CASSSNNNEQFF.

This clonotype has a count of ten or more. V usage is TRBV20-1 and J usage is TRBJ2-3; 8 bases align to TRBD2. Germline CDR1 and CDR2: DFQATT and SNEGSKA (reference sequence). Trimming cost V 4 bases and J 5 bases; bases outside gene matches: 14. This CDR3 spans 16 amino acids. As DNA, the CDR3 is TGCAGTGCTACCGGGCCACTAGCGGACGGACAAGATACGCAGTATTTT. This gives the protein CSATGPLADGQDTQYF.

This clonotype has a count of ten or more. The V gene is TRBV5-1, the J gene TRBJ2-1; TRBD2 matches 11 bases. J lost 8 bases, V lost 4 bases, and 11 bases had no gene match. CDR3 length equals 16 residues. CDR1 and CDR2 from the germline V gene are SGHRS and YFSETQ. For the CDR3, the DNA is TGCGCCAGCAGCCCGGAGGGACTAGCGGTTAGGGATGAGCAGTTCTTC. This sequence encodes CASSPEGLAVRDEQFF. The full variable domain, completed using reference TRBV5-1 and TRBJ2-1, is KAGVTQTPRYLIKTRGQQVTLSCSPISGHRSVSWYQQTPGQGLQFLFEYFSETQRNKGNFPGRFSGRQFSNSRSEMNVSTLELGDSALYLCASSPEGLAVRDEQFFGPGTRLTVL.

This clonotype occurred many times. The gene calls are TRBV18 and TRBJ2-1; tentative D call: TRBD1 (6 bases). The CDR3 sequence is 15 residues long. Trimming shortened V by 1 base and J by 4 bases, and 11 bases separated the two germline ends. Germline CDR1 and CDR2: KGHSH and LQKENI. The CDR3 bases are TGTGCCAGCTCACCACGGGACACGGTATACAATGAGCAGTTCTTC. It yields the protein CASSPRDTVYNEQFF.

This clonotype has just a few counts. The chain couples TRBV18 to TRBJ1-3; D not resolved. Germline V gives CDR1 KGHSH, CDR2 LQKENI. This CDR3 is 13 amino acids long. V shed 0 bases and J shed 8 bases, with 8 bases lying between them. The CDR3 sequence is CASSPPSQHTIYF. In DNA, the CDR3 is TGTGCCAGCTCACCACCGAGTCAGCACACCATATATTTT.

Many counts were recorded for this clonotype. The V gene is TRBV5-1, the J gene TRBJ2-1; 7 nucleotides agree with TRBD1. Trimming removed 1 base from V and 6 bases from J; junction bases left unmatched: 4. The CDR3 runs to 14 residues. Germline V gene lookup returns CDR1 SGHRS and CDR2 YFSETQ. The CDR3 nucleotides are TGCGCCAGCAGCTTGCCGGCAGGGGGCAATGAGCAGTTCTTC. It yields the protein CASSLPAGGNEQFF. The full variable domain, with the rest looked up from reference TRBV5-1 and TRBJ2-1, is KAGVTQTPRYLIKTRGQQVTLSCSPISGHRSVSWYQQTPGQGLQFLFEYFSETQRNKGNFPGRFSGRQFSNSRSEMNVSTLELGDSALYLCASSLPAGGNEQFFGPGTRLTVL.

This clonotype was found many times. This chain uses TRBV7-7 with TRBJ2-3; D ambiguous. This CDR3 contains 13 residues. The germline V and J ends were trimmed by 0 bases and 5 bases, with 6 bases remaining between them. Germline V gives CDR1 SSHAT, CDR2 FNYEAQ (reference sequence). This CDR3 is CASSLATRDTQYF. Here the CDR3 DNA reads TGTGCCAGCAGCTTAGCGACTCGAGATACGCAGTATTTT.

J is TRBJ1-4 and V is TRBV5-1, with 10 bases lining up with TRBD1. CDR3 length: 15 amino acids. In germline, CDR1 is SGHRS, CDR2 YFSETQ. V shed 2 bases, J shed 8 bases, and the junction held 6 bases outside the gene matches. The CDR3 loop reads CASSFGQGVGEKLFF. CDR3 nucleotides: TGCGCCAGCAGCTTTGGACAGGGGGTTGGGGAAAAACTGTTTTTT.

This sequence joins TRBV9 and TRBJ2-3, with no clear D. Germline V lookup: CDR1 SGDLS, CDR2 YYNGEE. The CDR3 contains 13 residues. CDR3 sequence: CESSVEKKDKKYF. In DNA, the CDR3 is TGTGAAAGCAGCGTAGAGAAAAAAGATAAGAAGTATTTT. The full variable domain, with the rest looked up from reference TRBV9 and TRBJ2-3, is DSGVTQTPKHLITATGQRVTLRCSPRSGDLSVYWYQQSLDQGLQFLIQYYNGEERAKGNILERFSAQQFPDLHSELNLSSLELGDSALYFCESSVEKKDKKYFGPGTRLTVL.

This clonotype was found many times. J is TRBJ2-2 and V is TRBV7-7; D unresolved. Germline CDR1 is SSHAT and CDR2 is FNYEAQ (reference sequence). Trimming pared 6 bases from V and 6 bases from J, leaving 8 bases between. The CDR3 covers 12 residues. Here the CDR3 reads CASSPYSGELFF. The CDR3 nucleotides read TGTGCCAGCAGTCCCTATTCCGGGGAGCTGTTTTTT.

This clonotype occurred many times. The V gene is TRBV7-9, the J gene TRBJ1-2; D remains unclear. Trimming removed 5 bases from V and 5 bases from J, with 15 bases in between. Germline V gene lookup returns CDR1 SEHNR and CDR2 FQNEAQ (reference sequence). CDR3 length: 14 residues. The CDR3 here is CASSLSLMGYGYTF. The CDR3 DNA follows: TGTGCCAGCAGCCTTAGCCTTATGGGTTATGGCTACACCTTC.

This clonotype was seen a handful of times. The chain combines TRBV6-6 with TRBJ1-6, with 8 bases that match TRBD1. J was trimmed by 3 bases and V by 8 bases; bases with no gene match: 6. CDR3 length: 15 residues. Germline CDR1 and CDR2: MNHNY and SVGAGI (reference sequence). In DNA, the CDR3 is TGTGCCAGCGGAAAAACAGGGGGCTATAATTCACCCCTCCACTTT. Protein sequence: CASGKTGGYNSPLHF.

This clonotype was seen many times. J is TRBJ1-1 and V is TRBV7-2; 7 bases agree with TRBD1. Germline CDR1 and CDR2: SGHTA and FQGNSA. The trim removed 1 base at V and 1 base at J, leaving 9 bases unmatched. The CDR3 runs 17 residues. The CDR3 nucleotides read TGTGCCAGCAGCTTAGTAGAGCTCAGGGGGGAGAACACTGAAGCTTTCTTT. Translating it yields CASSLVELRGENTEAFF.

The chain combines TRBV7-9 with TRBJ2-1; 11 bases line up with TRBD2. The CDR3 covers 17 residues. Germline CDR1 and CDR2: SEHNR and FQNEAQ (reference sequence). J was trimmed by 4 bases and V by 7 bases; bases with no gene match: 12. The CDR3 loop is CASTTTSGVFYYNEQFF. The DNA of the CDR3 is TGTGCCAGCACGACGACTAGCGGGGTATTCTATTACAATGAGCAGTTCTTC.

The chain is built from TRBV6-2 or TRBV6-3 and TRBJ2-1; 13 nucleotides agree with TRBD2. The CDR3 contains 16 residues. The germline V gene encodes CDR1 MNHEY and CDR2 SVGEGT. V shed 5 bases, J shed 6 bases, and the junction held 7 bases outside the gene matches. This CDR3 is CASSRPGLAGFNEQFF. CDR3 bases: TGTGCCAGCAGTAGACCGGGACTAGCGGGGTTCAATGAGCAGTTCTTC.

A remark on this clonotype: A much larger clone lies a single base off, so this may be a read error. The chain couples TRBV20-1 to TRBJ2-3; the D is unclear. The CDR3 covers 13 residues. CDR1 and CDR2 from the germline V gene are DFQATT and SNEGSKA (reference sequence). The CDR3 reads CSAREGITDKQYF. DNA for the CDR3: TGCAGTGCTAGAGAGGGTATCACAGATAAGCAGTATTTT.

In its sample, this clonotype was seen many times. The chain links TRBV29-1 to TRBJ1-1; D is undetermined. V was trimmed by 0 bases and J by 10 bases, leaving 9 bases between them. This CDR3 is built from 11 residues. Germline V gene sequence: CDR1 SQVTM, CDR2 ANQGSEA. The CDR3 spells CSVEEVVRAFF. DNA of the CDR3: TGCAGCGTTGAAGAGGTGGTCAGAGCTTTCTTT.

There are many counts of this clonotype. This chain joins TRBV19 and TRBJ2-1; TRBD2 aligns across 8 bases. The CDR3 sequence is 14 residues long. Germline trimming cut 5 bases from V and 9 bases from J; bases unmatched to any gene: 9. Per germline, CDR1 LNHDA and CDR2 SQIVND (reference sequence). CDR3 residues: CASSEAGGIGEQFF. The CDR3 DNA reads as TGTGCCAGTAGTGAGGCGGGGGGTATTGGTGAGCAGTTCTTC.

J is TRBJ1-1 and V is TRBV4-2; D is undetermined. CDR1 is LGHNA, CDR2 YNFKEQ, per germline. The CDR3 extends over 14 amino acids. V dropped 3 bases and J dropped 0 bases, with 8 bases sitting between them. The CDR3 region has the DNA TGTGCCAGCAGCCAGGGCAGCCTGAACACTGAAGCTTTCTTT. Protein sequence: CASSQGSLNTEAFF.

This clonotype has just a few counts. The chain couples TRBV11-2 to TRBJ1-2, with D possibly being TRBD1 (5 bases). Trimming left V 0 bases short and J 4 bases short, with 15 bases between. The CDR3 has 16 amino acids. CDR1 and CDR2 from the germline V gene are SGHAT and FQNNGV. The CDR3, as DNA: TGTGCCAGCAGCTTAGATCGCGGGGCCCGGGCCTATGGCTACACCTTC. This codes for CASSLDRGARAYGYTF.

This clonotype has a count of ten or more. The chain uses TRBV7-9 and TRBJ2-7; 9 positions match TRBD1. This CDR3 comprises 13 residues. Germline CDR1 and CDR2: SEHNR and FQNEAQ (reference sequence). CDR3 loop: CASRDRAYYEQYF. The CDR3 DNA follows: TGTGCTAGCCGGGACAGGGCCTACTACGAGCAGTACTTC.

This clonotype was found a few times. The chain couples TRBV18 to TRBJ1-1, with 10 positions matching TRBD1. The V segment lost 5 bases and the J segment 0 bases; nucleotides outside the gene matches: 6. The CDR3 extends over 16 amino acids. CDR1 is KGHSH, CDR2 LQKENI, per germline. The CDR3 DNA reads as TGTGCCAGCTCAACCAGGACAGGGGGGTTGAACACTGAAGCTTTCTTT. Translating gives CASSTRTGGLNTEAFF.

This clonotype occurred many times. The genes are TRBV4-2 and TRBJ2-7, with a tentative D call TRBD1 (5 bases). CDR3 length: 15 amino acids. Germline CDR1 reads LGHNA; CDR2 reads YNFKEQ. Trimming shortened V by 1 base and J by 2 bases, and 12 bases separated the two germline ends. The CDR3 loop is CASSQVDNPTYEQYF. The CDR3 bases are TGTGCCAGCAGCCAAGTGGACAACCCGACCTACGAGCAGTACTTC.